What follows is one T cell receptor beta chain and its context. Its antigen is not identified. A junction end diverges from the germline sequence, so it may reflect a read error. The data stem from a study of T-cell memory formation after mild COVID-19. Turning to the study itself: The TCR clusters were mostly specific to one donor. General study findings and limits: The pre-infection memory compartment contained some responding clones, suggesting cross-reactive memory joined. Clones that shrank (day 15 to 85) were balanced CD4/CD8, whereas later expanders leaned CD4+. Among clones peaking at day 37 in the second wave, SARS-CoV-2 specificity remained unconfirmed.

TCRdb called the 5' RACE reads again in MiXCR, with one record for every CDR3 protein. Of about 340,000 distinct CDR3 sequences listed, approximately 14% are singletons. Germline V gene sequence: CDR1 MNHEY, CDR2 SMNVEV (reference sequence). The CDR3 loop spans 15 amino acids. Sequenced sample: PBMCs or a T cell subset sorted from them (not recorded which). The genes are TRBV27 and TRBJ2-6, with D hard to call. This sequence originates from a man aged 18 to 29 who had mild COVID-19 (a few samples of this study predate the infection). Cell type and time point are not known. This chain's CDR3 is CASSLSPSGANVLTF. Here the CDR3 DNA reads TGTGCCAGCAGTCTATCCCCCTCTGGGGCCAACGTCCTGACTTTC. Together with reference TRBV27 and TRBJ2-6, the CDR3 gives the full variable domain: EAQVTQNPRYLITVTGKKLTVTCSQNMNHEYMSWYRQDPGLGLRQIYYSMNVEVTDKGDVPEGYKVSRKEKRNFPLILESPSPNQTSLYFCASSLSPSGANVLTFGAGSRLTVL.